This TCR beta chain was found in a study of blood T cell repertoires in COVID-19. About the research overall: Donors in the United States, Italy and Spain gave samples during acute or convalescent COVID-19.

The CDR3 sequence is 15 residues long. Germline V CDR1 and CDR2: ENHRY, SYGVKD. Trimming took off 0 bases at V and 9 bases at J, with 12 bases between the two ends. Under the authors' procedure: Reference gene primer amplification gave estimated nucleated cell counts. Measured with immunoSEQ multiplex PCR; TCRdb has only the in-frame clones, and not every one. The V and J calls and clone size were taken over from that table, and D and trimming were inferred from the DNA. The sample contains about 120,000 clones, just over 85% of which appear only once. The origin of this receptor is a man between 35 and 55 years old with acute or convalescent COVID-19. The sequenced material came from peripheral blood. This chain links TRBV10-3 with TRBJ1-6; perhaps TRBD1 as D (5 bases). In nucleotides, the CDR3 is TGTGCCATCAGTGAGTCTTCGGGGGGTGGTTCACCCCTCCACTTT. Its protein product is CAISESSGGGSPLHF.